These 21 T cell receptor beta chains originate from one sample sequenced in a study of OX40 agonist ivuxolimab in advanced cancers. The method behind the library was the immunoSEQ multiplex PCR assay. TCRdb carries this immuneACCESS record with in-frame sequences only. Its versions omit some clonotypes, under half of them owing to an unresolved V gene in the studies checked, with the rest unexplained. This sample is represented by more than 55,000 clones; roughly 80% of them were singletons. Approximately 5% of the sample goes to the ten largest clones. The specimen comprised CD4+ or CD8+ T cells sorted from blood, sampled in a trial of the OX40 agonist ivuxolimab. All receptors derive from an adult with an advanced solid tumor such as melanoma, head and neck, liver or kidney cancer.

V usage is TRBV7-9 and J usage is TRBJ2-1; TRBD2 matches at 8 bases. Germline V gives CDR1 SEHNR, CDR2 FQNEAQ (reference sequence). J gave up 7 bases and V 3 bases, and 11 bases lay outside the gene matches. The CDR3 consists of 16 residues. The CDR3 nucleotides are TGTGCCAGCAGCTTTAATCCGGGGACGGGAGGGAATGAGCAGTTCTTC. Its protein is CASSFNPGTGGNEQFF.

This chain joins TRBV6-5 and TRBJ2-3; TRBD2 aligns across 7 bases. The V and J ends lost 2 bases and 2 bases, in that order; junction bases with no gene match: 4. The germline V gene encodes CDR1 MNHEY and CDR2 SVGAGI. The CDR3 runs 15 residues. DNA of the CDR3: TGTGCCAGCAGTTACGGGCGGGGGACCACAGATACGCAGTATTTT. Its translation is CASSYGRGTTDTQYF.

This clone appeared once. The chain links TRBV29-1 to TRBJ2-2; D remains unclear. The CDR3 sequence is 11 residues long. Germline loops: CDR1 SQVTM, CDR2 ANQGSEA. Trimming left V 5 bases short and J 7 bases short, with 8 bases between. The CDR3 DNA reads as TGCAGCGTTTCCCGGAACGGGGAGCTGTTTTTT. Protein sequence: CSVSRNGELFF.

V usage is TRBV7-8 and J usage is TRBJ1-5, with 7 bases that match TRBD1. Germline assignment: CDR1 SGHVS and CDR2 FQNEAQ. Trimming took 1 base from V and 7 from J; bases not matched to a gene: 13. The length of the CDR3 is 17 residues. The CDR3 DNA reads as TGTGCCAGCAGCTTAGGTCAGACAGGGTGGAGGATGCAGCCCCAGCATTTT. Amino acids: CASSLGQTGWRMQPQHF.

This chain links TRBV5-8 with TRBJ1-2, with TRBD1 identical over 8 bases. V lost 4 bases and J lost 6; bases outside the gene matches: 5. The CDR3 length is 13 residues. Germline CDR1 reads SGHTS; CDR2 reads YDEGEE. The CDR3 DNA sequence: TGTGCCAGCAGCACCACAGGGGGTAATGGCTACACCTTC. Amino acids: CASSTTGGNGYTF.

V usage is TRBV15 and J usage is TRBJ2-7, with D perhaps given as TRBD1 or TRBD2 (6 bases each). This CDR3 is built from 14 residues. Germline V lookup: CDR1 LNHNV, CDR2 YYDKDF (reference sequence). With 8 bases removed from V and 2 bases from J, the gap between germline ends came to 16 bases. The CDR3 loop is CATRGPGQTYEQYF. CDR3 coding DNA: TGTGCCACCCGGGGGCCCGGACAGACCTACGAGCAGTACTTC.

This clone occurred a few times. The chain recombines TRBV5-8 with TRBJ1-5; perhaps TRBD1 as D (5 bases). The V gene's germline CDR1 is SGHTS and CDR2 YDEGEE. V was clipped by 1 base and J by 9 bases, with 14 bases between them. This CDR3 is built from 14 residues. In DNA, the CDR3 is TGTGCCAGCAGCTTGAGGGACGGGTCTTGGCCCCAGCATTTT. Its translation: CASSLRDGSWPQHF. Based on the CDR3 plus reference TRBV5-8 and TRBJ1-5, the full variable domain is EAGVTQSPTHLIKTRGQQATLRCSPISGHTSVYWYQQALGLGLQFLLWYDEGEERNRGNFPPRFSGRQFPNYSSELNVNALELEDSALYLCASSLRDGSWPQHFGDGTRLSIL.

This chain links TRBV18 with TRBJ2-5, with 7 bases matching TRBD1. The ends lost 4 bases at V and 5 bases at J; junction bases unmatched: 13. The germline V gene has CDR1 KGHSH and CDR2 LQKENI. The CDR3 is 16 amino acids. CDR3 DNA: TGTGCCAGCTCACGACAGGGCGTGGATATCGCGGAGACCCAGTACTTC. The encoded protein is CASSRQGVDIAETQYF.

The chain couples TRBV7-8 to TRBJ1-1; the D is unclear. Trimming pared 4 bases from V and 0 bases from J, leaving 6 bases between. The CDR3 totals 13 residues. Germline-derived CDR1 and CDR2 are SGHVS and FQNEAQ. The CDR3 loop is CASSSYMNTEAFF. The CDR3 DNA sequence: TGTGCCAGCAGCTCATATATGAACACTGAAGCTTTCTTT.

The rearrangement uses TRBV7-2 and TRBJ2-7; no reliable D call. Germline loops: CDR1 SGHTA, CDR2 FQGNSA. The V gene lost 4 bases and the J gene lost 0 bases, with 19 bases spanning the gap. The CDR3 is 17 amino acids. The CDR3 nucleotides read TGTGCCAGCAGCTCATCCCCTAGGGCCAGCGCCTCCTACGAGCAGTACTTC. This encodes CASSSSPRASASYEQYF.

The J gene is TRBJ2-7, the V gene TRBV6-4; 7 bases line up with TRBD1. The CDR3 sequence is 16 residues long. From germline, CDR1 is MRHNA and CDR2 SNTAGT. V was clipped by 3 bases and J by 0 bases; unmatched bases: 8. The DNA of the CDR3 is TGTGCCAGCAGTGAGGGGCCGACAGGGAGCTCCTACGAGCAGTACTTC. Translation: CASSEGPTGSSYEQYF.

The chain employs TRBV4-1 and TRBJ2-1; 7 nucleotides align to TRBD2. The CDR3 has 18 residues. Per the germline V gene, CDR1 is MGHRA and CDR2 is YSYEKL. Unmatched junction bases numbered 8, after V lost 0 bases and J lost 0 bases. The CDR3 protein is CASSQDRIGRSSYNEQFF. In DNA, the CDR3 is TGCGCCAGCAGCCAAGACCGGATCGGGAGGAGCTCCTACAATGAGCAGTTCTTC.

The chain joins TRBV29-1 to TRBJ2-3; D is ambiguous. CDR1 is SQVTM, CDR2 ANQGSEA, per germline. V dropped 0 bases and J dropped 4 bases, with 11 bases sitting between them. There are 14 residues in the CDR3. The CDR3 sequence: CSVEDPRRSDTQYF. CDR3 bases: TGCAGCGTTGAAGACCCTCGGCGGTCAGATACGCAGTATTTT.

This clone was counted a single time. The chain recombines TRBV2 with TRBJ1-4, with a possible D match to TRBD1 (5 bases). Per germline, CDR1 SNHLY and CDR2 FYNNEI. The V and J ends lost 4 bases and 7 bases respectively, with 13 bases between them. The CDR3 runs to 14 residues. CDR3 region: CASSARAGGEKLFF. The CDR3 DNA is TGTGCCAGCAGTGCAAGGGCGGGGGGTGAAAAACTGTTTTTT.

In the case of this clone: The sample holds other DNA sequences that translate to the same CDR3. CDR3 protein: CASSLNLGAEAFF. As DNA, the CDR3 is TGTGCCAGCAGCTTAAACTTAGGGGCTGAAGCTTTCTTT. The chain couples TRBV7-3 to TRBJ1-1; perhaps TRBD1 as D (5 bases). The CDR3 spans 13 residues. V shed 1 base and J shed 6 bases, with 9 bases lying between them. CDR1 and CDR2 from the germline V gene are SGHTA and FQGTGA.

The CDR3: CASSRQGSYEQYF. The CDR3 nucleotides are TGTGCCAGCAGCCGACAGGGGTCCTACGAGCAGTACTTC. The chain has TRBV7-3 and TRBJ2-7; 8 bases agree with TRBD1. The CDR3 runs 13 residues. Germline V gene lookup returns CDR1 SGHTA and CDR2 FQGTGA. V dropped 5 bases and J dropped 1; count of bases not matched to a gene: 1.

The rearrangement uses TRBV15 and TRBJ1-1; TRBD1 might be the D (5 bases). V lost 0 bases to trimming and J lost 4 bases, with 12 bases between them. Germline CDR1 reads LNHNV; CDR2 reads YYDKDF (reference sequence). The CDR3 covers 15 residues. CDR3 sequence reads: CATSRDPGGVTEAFF. In nucleotides, the CDR3 is TGTGCCACCAGCAGAGACCCGGGAGGGGTCACTGAAGCTTTCTTT.

The chain uses TRBV5-1 and TRBJ2-4; D unresolved. The germline V gene encodes CDR1 SGHRS and CDR2 YFSETQ. This CDR3 contains 17 residues. V shed 2 bases and J shed 2 bases, with 17 bases lying between them. In DNA, the CDR3 is TGCGCCAGCAGCTTCCGAGCAGAGTCCCATACCAAAAACATTCAGTACTTC. Amino acid sequence: CASSFRAESHTKNIQYF.

This sequence joins TRBV27 and TRBJ1-5; D call uncertain. The CDR3 extends over 13 amino acids. Germline CDR1 and CDR2: MNHEY and SMNVEV (reference sequence). V was pared by 5 bases and J by 4 bases, with 9 bases between. The CDR3 loop reads CASSARLNQPQHF. CDR3 coding DNA: TGTGCCAGCAGTGCCAGACTTAATCAGCCCCAGCATTTT.

The chain is built from TRBV6-5 and TRBJ2-2; 8 nucleotides line up with TRBD2. The V gene end was trimmed by 6 bases and the J gene end by 4 bases; junction bases not matched to a gene: 4. The CDR3 has 14 residues. Germline V gene sequence: CDR1 MNHEY, CDR2 SVGAGI. The CDR3 loop is CASRKAGVTGELFF. DNA of the CDR3: TGTGCCAGCAGAAAAGCGGGGGTCACCGGGGAGCTGTTTTTT.

This chain joins TRBV7-8 and TRBJ2-2; D gene ambiguous. CDR1 and CDR2 (germline): SGHVS, FQNEAQ. The CDR3 covers 11 residues. Between the trimmed V and J ends, which lost 1 base and 11 bases, there was a span of 5 bases. CDR3 residues: CASSLGSELFF. Written as DNA, the CDR3 is TGTGCCAGCAGCTTAGGTTCCGAGCTGTTTTTT.